This entry describes one TCR beta chain. Assay used: immunoSEQ multiplex PCR; TCRdb lists only in-frame clones, some missing. The sample carries roughly 430,000 clones, nearly 90% recorded once. V lost 1 base and J lost 2, with 3 bases in between. This CDR3 comprises 13 residues. This sample is part of a study of blood T cell repertoires in COVID-19. The specimen was PBMCs or T cells enriched from blood (not recorded which). This chain uses TRBV12-3 or TRBV12-4 with TRBJ1-3; D is uncertain. The clonotype was recovered from a woman younger than 35 who had been exposed to COVID-19. As DNA, the CDR3 is TGTGCCAGCAGTTTAGAGCCTGGAAACACCATATATTTT. Translation: CASSLEPGNTIYF.